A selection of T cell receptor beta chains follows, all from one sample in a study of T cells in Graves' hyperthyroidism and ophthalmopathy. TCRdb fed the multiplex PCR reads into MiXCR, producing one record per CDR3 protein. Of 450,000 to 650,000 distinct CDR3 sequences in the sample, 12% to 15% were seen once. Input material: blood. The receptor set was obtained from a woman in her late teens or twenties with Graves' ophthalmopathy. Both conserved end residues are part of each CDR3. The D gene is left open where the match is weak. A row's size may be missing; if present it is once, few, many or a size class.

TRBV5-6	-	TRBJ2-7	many	TGTGCCAGCAGCTTGATACAGGAACGCACCTACGAGCAGTACTTC	CASSLIQERTYEQYF
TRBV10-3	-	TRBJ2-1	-	TGTGCCATCAGTGAGTCGAGAGCAGGCTCCTACAATGAGCAGTTCTTC	CAISESRAGSYNEQFF
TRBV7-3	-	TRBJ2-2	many	TGTGCCAGCAGCTTAGGTGCCGATTTCGGGGAGCTGTTTTTT	CASSLGADFGELFF
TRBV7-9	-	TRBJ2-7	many	TGTGCCAGCAGCCCAGACAGTGGGGCACCCTACGAGCAGTACTTC	CASSPDSGAPYEQYF
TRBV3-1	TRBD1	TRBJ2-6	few	TGTGCCAGCAGCCCCCAGGACAGGGCACTCTCTGGGGCCAACGTCCTGACTTTC	CASSPQDRALSGANVLTF
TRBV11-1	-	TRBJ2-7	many	TGTGCCAGCAGCACCGGACGGACATCAACCTACGAGCAGTACTTC	CASSTGRTSTYEQYF
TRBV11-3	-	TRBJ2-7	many	TGTGCCAGCAAGGAACAGAGCAAATACGAGCAGTACTTC	CASKEQSKYEQYF
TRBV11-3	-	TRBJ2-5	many	TGTGCCAGCAGCTTGCAGGGCACCACCACCCAAGAGACCCAGTACTTC	CASSLQGTTTQETQYF
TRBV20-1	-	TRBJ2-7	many	TGCAGTGCAGGGTCTCTAGCAAGCTCCTACGAGCAGTACTTC	CSAGSLASSYEQYF
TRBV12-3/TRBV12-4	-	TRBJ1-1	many	TGTGCCAGCAGTCTCCGGTGGGGGGAGAACACTGAAGCTTTCTTT	CASSLRWGENTEAFF
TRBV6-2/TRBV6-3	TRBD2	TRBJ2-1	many	TGTGCCAGCTCGGGACTAGCTTCTATTCTCCCCTACAATGAGCAGTTCTTC	CASSGLASILPYNEQFF
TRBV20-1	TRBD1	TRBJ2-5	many	TGCAGTGCTAGACGGGACAGGGTGACGGAGACCCAGTACTTC	CSARRDRVTETQYF
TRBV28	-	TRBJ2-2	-	TGTGCCAGCCTACGGGGGCAGGCCACCGGGGAGCTGTTTTTT	CASLRGQATGELFF
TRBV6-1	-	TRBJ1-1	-	TGTGCCAGCAGTGACGGCGCGAACACTGAAGCTTTCTTT	CASSDGANTEAFF
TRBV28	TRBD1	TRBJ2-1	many	TGTGCCAGCAGGTCGAGAAGGATCGGGACAGGGGTTTCCTACAATGAGCAGTTCTTC	CASRSRRIGTGVSYNEQFF
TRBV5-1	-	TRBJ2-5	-	TGCGCCAGCAGCTTTACAGGTGAAGAGACCCAGTACTTC	CASSFTGEETQYF
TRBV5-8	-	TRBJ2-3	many	TGTGCCAGCAGCCTAGCTGAGCTTGGCAGAGACACAGATACGCAGTATTTT	CASSLAELGRDTDTQYF
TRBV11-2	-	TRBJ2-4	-	TGTGCCAGCAGCATAGAGAAGCCAGACATTCAGTACTTC	CASSIEKPDIQYF
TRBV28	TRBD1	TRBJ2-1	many	TGTGCCTCCCGGGGACAGGGTTCGTTAAATGAGCAGTTCTTC	CASRGQGSLNEQFF
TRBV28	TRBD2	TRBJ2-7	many	TGTGCCAGCAGTCCTCTAGCGGGAGGCCCCTACGAGCAGTACTTC	CASSPLAGGPYEQYF
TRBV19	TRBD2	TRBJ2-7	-	TGTGCCAGTAGTATCCGTCATACTAGCGACTTTTACGAGCAGTACTTC	CASSIRHTSDFYEQYF
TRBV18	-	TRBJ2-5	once	TGTGCCAGCTCATCCCTCCGGGCGGGGGCTGTTGGAAAGACCCAGTACTTC	CASSSLRAGAVGKTQYF
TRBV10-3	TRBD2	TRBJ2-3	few	TGTGCCATCAGAGGAGCGGGAGGGCCGCCAGATACGCAGTATTTT	CAIRGAGGPPDTQYF
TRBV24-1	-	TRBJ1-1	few	TGTGCCACCAGTGAGGGTCGAGTGACAGGGAACACTGAAGCTTTCTTT	CATSEGRVTGNTEAFF
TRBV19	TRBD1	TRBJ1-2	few	TGTGCCAGTAGTTTGCCGGGACAGTCCCCTATCTTTGGCTACACCTTC	CASSLPGQSPIFGYTF
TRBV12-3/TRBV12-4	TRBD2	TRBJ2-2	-	TGTGCCAGCAGCCTCCCCGGGACTAGGTACACCGGGGAGCTGTTTTTT	CASSLPGTRYTGELFF
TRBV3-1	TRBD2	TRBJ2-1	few	TGTGCCAGCAGCGCAACAGCGGGAATTGAGCAGTTCTTC	CASSATAGIEQFF
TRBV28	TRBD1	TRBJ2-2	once	TGTGCCAGCAGTTATTCCGGGACAGGAGGGTCCGGGGAGCTGTTTTTT	CASSYSGTGGSGELFF
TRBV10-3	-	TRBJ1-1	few	TGTGCCATCAGAGGCCAGGGAGGGTTGGGCACTGAAGCTTTCTTT	CAIRGQGGLGTEAFF
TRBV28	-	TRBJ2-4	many	TGTGCCAGCAGCCGTGACAGTCTAGCCAAAAACATTCAGTACTTC	CASSRDSLAKNIQYF
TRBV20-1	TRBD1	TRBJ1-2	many	TGCAGTGCTAGACTAAGGGCAGGGGGCAGGGGCTATGGCTACACCTTC	CSARLRAGGRGYGYTF
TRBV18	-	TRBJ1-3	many	TGTGCCAGCTCACCAGACACCTCTGGAAACACCATATATTTT	CASSPDTSGNTIYF
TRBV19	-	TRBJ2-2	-	TGTGCCAGTAGTAGAGAGGGGGTCACCGGGGAGCTGTTTTTT	CASSREGVTGELFF
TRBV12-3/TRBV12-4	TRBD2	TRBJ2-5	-	TGTGCCAGCAGCCCATACTACTTAGCGGGAGGGGATAAAGAGACCCAGTACTTC	CASSPYYLAGGDKETQYF
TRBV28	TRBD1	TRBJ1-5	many	TGTGCCAGCGGCTACAGGGGAATTGGCAATCAGCCCCAGCATTTT	CASGYRGIGNQPQHF
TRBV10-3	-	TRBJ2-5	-	TGTGCCATCAGCCTGACTAGATTGCAGGAGACCCAGTACTTC	CAISLTRLQETQYF
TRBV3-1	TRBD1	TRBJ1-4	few	TGTGCCAGCAGCCAAGGGCCCCCGGGACAGGGGGCAGGAAAACTGTTTTTT	CASSQGPPGQGAGKLFF
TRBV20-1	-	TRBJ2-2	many	TGCAGTGCTAGAGGGGTTGAGAACACCGGGGAGCTGTTTTTT	CSARGVENTGELFF
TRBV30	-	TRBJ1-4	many	TGTGCCTGGAGATCGGGAGAAAAACTGTTTTTT	CAWRSGEKLFF
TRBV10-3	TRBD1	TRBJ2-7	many	TGTACCATCAGGCGGACAGGGGGGCACGAGCAGTACTTC	CTIRRTGGHEQYF
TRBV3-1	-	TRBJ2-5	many	TGTGCCAGCAGCCAAGACAATGTTTCCCCGGCAATGGCCCAGTACTTC	CASSQDNVSPAMAQYF
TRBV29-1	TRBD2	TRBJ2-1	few	TGCAGCGTTGGCACTAGCGGGAGTAATGAGCAGTTCTTC	CSVGTSGSNEQFF
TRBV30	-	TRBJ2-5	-	TGTGCCTGGAGCGGGGCAGTAGAGACCCAGTACTTC	CAWSGAVETQYF
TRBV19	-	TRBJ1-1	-	TGTGCCAGTAGTCCCTTCCTACAGGGAGAGGGGAACACTGAAGCTTTCTTT	CASSPFLQGEGNTEAFF
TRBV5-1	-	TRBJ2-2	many	TGCGCCAGCAGCTTGGACAGGGAAGCCGGGGAGCTGTTTTTT	CASSLDREAGELFF
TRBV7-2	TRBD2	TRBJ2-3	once	TGTGCCAGCAGCTTAGGCGGGAGCCGCACAGATACGCAGTATTTT	CASSLGGSRTDTQYF
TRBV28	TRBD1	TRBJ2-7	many	TGTGCCAGCAGTTCCGACCAGGGACAGGAGAAGCCCTACGAGCAGTACTTC	CASSSDQGQEKPYEQYF
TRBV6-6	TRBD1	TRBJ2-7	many	TGTGCCAGCAGTTACTGGGGACAGCGAGACGAGCAGTACTTC	CASSYWGQRDEQYF
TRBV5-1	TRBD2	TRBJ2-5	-	TGCGCCAGCAGTGCCGGGACTAGCTCGCGTGAGACCCAGTACTTC	CASSAGTSSRETQYF
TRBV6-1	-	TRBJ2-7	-	TGTGCCAGCAGTCGGACGGGCTTCTACGAGCAGTACTTC	CASSRTGFYEQYF
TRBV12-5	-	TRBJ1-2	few	TGTGCTAGTGGCCCACCGGTTCCGGGACAAACCCTCTATGGCTACACCTTC	CASGPPVPGQTLYGYTF
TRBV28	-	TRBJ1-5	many	TGTGCCAGCAGTTTCGCGGGGGAAAGGGCTCAGCCCCAGCATTTT	CASSFAGERAQPQHF
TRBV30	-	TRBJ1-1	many	TGTGCCTGGAGGTCAGGGGATGCGAGCACTGAAGCTTTCTTT	CAWRSGDASTEAFF
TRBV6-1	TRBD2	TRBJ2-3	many	TGTGCCAGCAGTCAAGCGGGAGTCACAGATACGCAGTATTTT	CASSQAGVTDTQYF
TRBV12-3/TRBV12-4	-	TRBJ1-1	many	TGTGCCAGCAGTTTATTCGGGACCCGCCAAGAGAGCACTGAAGCTTTCTTT	CASSLFGTRQESTEAFF
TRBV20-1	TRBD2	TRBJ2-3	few	TGCAGTGCTAGGGCAGGGACTAGCGGGAAATTAGATACGCAGTATTTT	CSARAGTSGKLDTQYF
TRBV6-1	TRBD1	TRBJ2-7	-	TGTGCCAGCAGAGGTGGACAGGGAGGATACGAGCAGTACTTC	CASRGGQGGYEQYF
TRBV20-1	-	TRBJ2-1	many	TGCAGTGCTAGAGACTGGGGGGCGGGAGCTAATGAGCAGTTCTTC	CSARDWGAGANEQFF
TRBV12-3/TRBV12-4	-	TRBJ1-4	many	TGTGCCAGCAGTTTTTGGTCTAATGAAAAACTGTTTTTT	CASSFWSNEKLFF
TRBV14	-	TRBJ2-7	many	TGTGCCAGCAGCCAAGGGAGTTCCCTCTACGAGCAGTACTTC	CASSQGSSLYEQYF